This entry features one TCR beta chain sequence. Antigen unknown. The source of the sample is a study of vaccination effects on CD4 cells after COVID-19. Overall study context: Participants were given two doses of BNT162b2 or mRNA-1273 vaccine.

Expansion of antigen-specific CD4+ T cells with viral peptide pools was carried out by the ViraFEST assay before sequencing. Cells that had been cultured for about 10 days were the source of isolated CD4+ T cells. The study found no prior SARS-CoV-2 infection in the vaccine recipients, who tested negative for nucleocapsid antibodies. Approximately 2 million PBMC were placed in each well, which was supplemented with roughly 9.1 IU/ml IL-2 and approximately 9.2 ug/ml peptides. Half-medium replacement with IL-2 medium occurred on days 3 and 7. The assay was immunoSEQ multiplex PCR, and TCRdb's table has in-frame clones only and misses some. The repertoire holds about 38,000 clones, with 70% as singletons. V shed 4 bases and J 2 bases; nucleotides not matched to a gene: 7. The CDR3 spans 17 residues. Looked up from germline, CDR1 is SGHAT and CDR2 is FQNNGV. Study-level results: Among infection- and vaccine-induced clones, marked clonal contraction occurred late after vaccination.

The gene calls are TRBV11-2 and TRBJ2-6; the match to TRBD1 covers 8 bases. The receptor was isolated from a human donor who received a COVID-19 vaccine. Sequencing used CD4+ T cells from PBMCs cultured with SARS-CoV-2 spike peptides, obtained before COVID-19 vaccination. CDR3 DNA sequence: TGTGCCAGCAGCTCCAGGACAGGGACCCCTGGGGCCAACGTCCTGACTTTC. It yields the protein CASSSRTGTPGANVLTF.